What follows are 30 T cell receptor beta chains derived from one specimen sequenced in a study of graft-versus-host responses after intestinal transplantation. Libraries were prepared by immunoSEQ multiplex PCR; TCRdb keeps only in-frame clonotypes and omits some of them. The sample shows approximately 79,000 clones, about four fifths of them seen only once. For these receptors, no antigen is known. The source material was unstimulated CD4+ T cells sorted from spleen or lymph node cells, sampled before intestinal transplant. These receptors all stem from a human donor who received an intestinal transplant.

The CDR3 DNA reads TGCGCCAGCAGCTCGGGGGGGACTAGCCAAGAGACCCAGTACTTC. This codes for CASSSGGTSQETQYF. V is TRBV5-1 and J is TRBJ2-5; TRBD2 matches 8 bases. The CDR3 runs to 15 residues. Looked up from germline, CDR1 is SGHRS and CDR2 is YFSETQ. With 3 bases clipped from V and 1 base from J, the junction kept 5 bases outside the gene matches.

The rearrangement links TRBV6-1 to TRBJ2-2; D might be TRBD1 (6 bases). Germline CDR1 and CDR2: MNHNS and SASEGT. The ends were cut back, 4 bases at V and 2 bases at J, with 11 bases in the middle. The CDR3 runs to 15 residues. The CDR3 DNA sequence: TGTGCCAGCAGTGTTGGGACACTTAACACCGGGGAGCTGTTTTTT. Translation gives CASSVGTLNTGELFF.

V gene TRBV6-4 combines with J gene TRBJ2-3; D uncertain. Between the trimmed V and J ends, which lost 6 bases and 6 bases, there was a span of 4 bases. The CDR3 totals 10 residues. The germline V gene encodes CDR1 MRHNA and CDR2 SNTAGT. The CDR3 is CASREDTQYF. The CDR3 nucleotides read TGTGCCAGCAGAGAGGATACGCAGTATTTT.

The chain couples TRBV5-1 to TRBJ2-3; a possible D gene is TRBD1 (6 bases). The length of the CDR3 is 15 residues. Trimming removed 2 bases at V and 5 bases at J, with 15 bases between. Germline V gene lookup returns CDR1 SGHRS and CDR2 YFSETQ. CDR3: CASSLESGRGDTQYF. CDR3 coding DNA: TGCGCCAGCAGCTTAGAAAGCGGCAGGGGAGATACGCAGTATTTT. Full variable domain (rest looked up from reference TRBV5-1 and TRBJ2-3): KAGVTQTPRYLIKTRGQQVTLSCSPISGHRSVSWYQQTPGQGLQFLFEYFSETQRNKGNFPGRFSGRQFSNSRSEMNVSTLELGDSALYLCASSLESGRGDTQYFGPGTRLTVL.

As DNA, the CDR3 is TGTGCCAGCAGTTTTCGGGGGGCTTATGGCTACACCTTC. This gives the protein CASSFRGAYGYTF. This rearrangement joins TRBV28 to TRBJ1-2, with D tentatively TRBD1 (6 bases). CDR1 and CDR2 (germline): MDHEN, SYDVKM. Trimming took off 3 bases at V and 5 bases at J, with 10 bases between the two ends. This CDR3 has 13 residues.

The rearrangement joins TRBV30 to TRBJ2-2, with 9 positions matching TRBD1. Trimming took 2 bases from V and 8 from J; bases not matched to a gene: 3. This CDR3 is 13 amino acids long. Looked up from germline, CDR1 is GTSNPN and CDR2 is SVGIG (reference sequence). CDR3 nucleotides: TGTGCCTGGAGTCGGGACAGGGAAGGGGAGCTGTTTTTT. Protein product: CAWSRDREGELFF.

The CDR3 coding sequence is TGTGCCAGCAGCCAGGACACCTCCTACGAGCAGTACTTC. Translation: CASSQDTSYEQYF. V usage is TRBV11-3 and J usage is TRBJ2-7, with D tentatively TRBD1 (5 bases). V was pared by 5 bases and J by 0 bases, with 8 bases between. The CDR3 sequence is 13 residues long. CDR1 and CDR2 from the germline V gene are SGHNT and YENEEA.

The CDR3 sequence is CASSLRAGGTGELFF. In DNA form, the CDR3 reads TGCGCCAGCAGCCTCAGGGCGGGAGGGACCGGGGAGCTGTTTTTT. This chain links TRBV5-1 with TRBJ2-2; the match to TRBD2 covers 9 bases. This CDR3 spans 15 amino acids. CDR1 is SGHRS and CDR2 is YFSETQ in the germline V gene. Trimming removed 4 bases from V and 5 bases from J; junction bases left unmatched: 6.

The chain employs TRBV29-1 and TRBJ2-7, with D perhaps matching TRBD1 (6 bases). The CDR3 totals 12 residues. Trimming removed 6 bases from V and 2 bases from J, with 11 bases in between. Germline V gene lookup returns CDR1 SQVTM and CDR2 ANQGSEA. The CDR3 DNA reads TGCAGCGTCCTCAGGGGAACCTACGAGCAGTACTTC. It codes for CSVLRGTYEQYF.

CDR3 amino acids: CASSNPGTAETQYF. The CDR3 DNA reads as TGTGCCAGCAGCAACCCCGGGACAGCAGAGACCCAGTACTTC. This chain connects TRBV2 to TRBJ2-5; TRBD1 aligns across 7 bases. Germline CDR1 reads SNHLY; CDR2 reads FYNNEI. Unmatched junction bases numbered 8, after V lost 6 bases and J lost 4 bases. CDR3 length equals 14 residues.

V usage is TRBV7-8 and J usage is TRBJ2-7; D is undetermined. This CDR3 spans 11 amino acids. Trimming left V 10 bases short and J 3 bases short, with 10 bases between. The V gene's germline CDR1 is SGHVS and CDR2 FQNEAQ. In DNA, the CDR3 is TGTGCCACGATAGACAACTACGAGCAGTACTTC. It encodes CATIDNYEQYF.

This clone was counted a single time. The J gene is TRBJ2-7, the V gene TRBV5-1; 11 bases are shared with TRBD2. V was pared by 4 bases and J by 3 bases, with 9 bases of the junction left unmatched. Germline lookup yields CDR1 SGHRS and CDR2 YFSETQ. The CDR3 has 16 residues. As DNA, the CDR3 is TGCGCCAGCAGCGCATCCGGGACTAGCGGTTACTACGAGCAGTACTTC. This sequence encodes CASSASGTSGYYEQYF.

This sequence joins TRBV18 and TRBJ1-2; 8 bases agree with TRBD1. CDR3 length equals 17 residues. Per germline, CDR1 KGHSH and CDR2 LQKENI. The V segment lost 1 base and the J segment 5 bases; nucleotides outside the gene matches: 12. CDR3 bases: TGTGCCAGCTCACCACTTTCCGGGACAGGAATGGGTTATGGCTACACCTTC. Its protein product is CASSPLSGTGMGYGYTF.

The CDR3 loop reads CASSPGQTDTQYF. Written as DNA, the CDR3 is TGTGCCAGCAGCCCGGGACAGACAGATACGCAGTATTTT. This rearrangement joins TRBV2 to TRBJ2-3, with TRBD1 matching over 7 bases. The CDR3 is 13 amino acids. Germline loops: CDR1 SNHLY, CDR2 FYNNEI. Germline trimming cut 6 bases from V and 3 bases from J; bases unmatched to any gene: 3.

The CDR3 DNA reads TGTGCCAGCTCACGAGGGACAGGGGATAGTGAGACCCAGTACTTC. Its translation: CASSRGTGDSETQYF. The V call is TRBV18, the J call TRBJ2-5; 10 bases fit TRBD1. The CDR3 totals 15 residues. The V gene's germline CDR1 is KGHSH and CDR2 LQKENI. With V trimmed by 4 bases and J by 5 bases, 7 bases remained unmatched. Variable domain in full (rest from reference TRBV18 and TRBJ2-5): NAGVMQNPRHLVRRRGQEARLRCSPMKGHSHVYWYRQLPEEGLKFMVYLQKENIIDESGMPKERFSAEFPKEGPSILRIQQVVRGDSAAYFCASSRGTGDSETQYFGPGTRLLVL.

The chain is built from TRBV27 and TRBJ1-5, with 10 bases lining up with TRBD1. Germline CDR1 and CDR2: MNHEY and SMNVEV (reference sequence). The CDR3 has 17 residues. J was trimmed by 6 bases and V by 2 bases; bases with no gene match: 10. CDR3 loop: CASSLEGRTGGFQPQHF. The CDR3 DNA follows: TGTGCCAGCAGTTTAGAGGGGCGGACAGGGGGTTTTCAGCCCCAGCATTTT.

The chain uses TRBV6-6 and TRBJ2-7; D may be TRBD2 (7 bases). The V gene's germline CDR1 is MNHNY and CDR2 SVGAGI (reference sequence). Trimming stripped 8 bases from V and 4 bases from J, with 21 bases between. The CDR3 is 15 residues long. The CDR3 bases are TGTGCCAGCCTCCCGACTGGGGGGGGCCTATACGAGCAGTACTTC. This gives the protein CASLPTGGGLYEQYF.

V gene TRBV28 combines with J gene TRBJ2-7; 8 bases are a match to TRBD1. Per germline, CDR1 MDHEN and CDR2 SYDVKM. V trimming: 5 bases; J trimming: 5 bases; junction bases outside the gene matches: 11. The CDR3 runs 15 residues. For the CDR3, the DNA is TGTGCCAGCAGTCAGCCCAGGACAGGGTCCCACGAGCAGTACTTC. It specifies CASSQPRTGSHEQYF.

J is TRBJ2-1 and V is TRBV18, with 12 positions matching TRBD2. The CDR3 runs 16 residues. Trimming cost V 3 bases and J 9 bases; bases outside gene matches: 9. Per the germline V gene, CDR1 is KGHSH and CDR2 is LQKENI. The CDR3 nucleotides are TGTGCCAGCTCACCGCAGACTAGCGGGAGTCGGGCTGAGCAGTTCTTC. Translating it yields CASSPQTSGSRAEQFF.

V usage is TRBV5-1 and J usage is TRBJ2-1, with 9 bases aligning to TRBD2. V shed 0 bases, J shed 7 bases, and the junction held 5 bases outside the gene matches. The CDR3 is 15 residues long. Germline V gene sequence: CDR1 SGHRS, CDR2 YFSETQ. The CDR3 region is CASSLARGGANEQFF. CDR3 nucleotide sequence: TGCGCCAGCAGCTTGGCGCGGGGGGGGGCAAATGAGCAGTTCTTC.

The chain carries TRBV9 and TRBJ1-3; D is unresolved. This CDR3 is 11 amino acids long. The germline gives CDR1 SGDLS, CDR2 YYNGEE. V lost 4 bases and J lost 4, with 3 bases in between. In DNA, the CDR3 is TGTGCCAGCAGCCAAGGAAACACCATATATTTT. It codes for CASSQGNTIYF.

The rearrangement links TRBV6-6 to TRBJ1-1; D gene uncertain. The germline V gene encodes CDR1 MNHNY and CDR2 SVGAGI (reference sequence). The CDR3 runs 13 residues. Trimming left V 4 bases short and J 6 bases short, with 12 bases between. In DNA, the CDR3 is TGTGCCAGCAGTTTTTCCCCGTTTGCTGAAGCTTTCTTT. This translates into CASSFSPFAEAFF.

Only one count was recorded for this clone. The chain is built from TRBV28 and TRBJ2-7, with 9 bases identical to TRBD1. V shed 5 bases, J shed 1 base, and the junction held 9 bases outside the gene matches. Germline V CDR1 and CDR2: MDHEN, SYDVKM. The CDR3 has 16 amino acids. This CDR3 reads CASSPPGQGFSYEQYF. The DNA of the CDR3 is TGTGCCAGCAGTCCCCCGGGACAGGGATTTTCCTACGAGCAGTACTTC.

V and J are TRBV5-1 and TRBJ2-3; perhaps TRBD2 as D (6 bases). The CDR3 extends over 17 amino acids. In germline, CDR1 is SGHRS, CDR2 YFSETQ. The V end was cut by 1 base, the J end by 1 base, with 16 bases between. The CDR3 spells CASSLYERADGTDTQYF. In nucleotides, the CDR3 is TGCGCCAGCAGCTTGTATGAGCGGGCTGACGGCACAGATACGCAGTATTTT.

The V and J genes are TRBV9 and TRBJ1-1; TRBD1 matches at 9 bases. With 3 bases clipped from V and 1 base from J, the junction kept 10 bases outside the gene matches. The CDR3 is 17 residues long. The germline V gene has CDR1 SGDLS and CDR2 YYNGEE. CDR3 coding DNA: TGTGCCAGCAGCGCTTCCGGGACAGGGATGCGGAACACTGAAGCTTTCTTT. Its translation is CASSASGTGMRNTEAFF.

The V and J genes are TRBV11-2 and TRBJ2-1, with D perhaps matching TRBD1 (5 bases). The CDR3 spans 14 residues. The V and J ends lost 0 bases and 9 bases respectively, with 12 bases between them. Germline V gene sequence: CDR1 SGHAT, CDR2 FQNNGV. The CDR3: CASSLEILGPEQFF. Here the CDR3 DNA reads TGTGCCAGCAGCTTAGAGATTCTGGGGCCTGAGCAGTTCTTC.

The chain carries TRBV14 and TRBJ1-4; D is unresolved. The V and J ends lost 4 bases and 7 bases respectively, with 16 bases between them. This CDR3 is 15 amino acids long. Germline V lookup: CDR1 SGHDN, CDR2 FVKESK. The CDR3 bases are TGTGCCAGCAGCCTGATCGACATACGCTTTGAAAAACTGTTTTTT. Translating gives CASSLIDIRFEKLFF.

The chain is built from TRBV28 and TRBJ2-1; 7 bases are shared with TRBD2. The CDR3 has 17 amino acids. Germline V lookup: CDR1 MDHEN, CDR2 SYDVKM. With 2 bases clipped from V and 4 bases from J, the junction kept 11 bases outside the gene matches. The CDR3 nucleotides read TGTGCCAGCAGTTTAGGCGGGGGTTTAAGTCCATACAATGAGCAGTTCTTC. Translating gives CASSLGGGLSPYNEQFF. Based on the CDR3 plus reference TRBV28 and TRBJ2-1, the full variable domain is DVKVTQSSRYLVKRTGEKVFLECVQDMDHENMFWYRQDPGLGLRLIYFSYDVKMKEKGDIPEGYSVSREKKERFSLILESASTNQTSMYLCASSLGGGLSPYNEQFFGPGTRLTVL.

The rearrangement uses TRBV18 and TRBJ1-2; 8 nucleotides agree with TRBD1. Germline V gene data show CDR1 as KGHSH and CDR2 as LQKENI. This CDR3 is built from 15 residues. V was pared by 4 bases and J by 2 bases, with 6 bases of the junction left unmatched. CDR3 sequence: CASSHGQGPNYGYTF. CDR3 sequence (DNA): TGTGCCAGCTCACACGGACAGGGACCGAACTATGGCTACACCTTC. Using reference TRBV18 and TRBJ1-2 for the parts outside the CDR3, the full variable domain is NAGVMQNPRHLVRRRGQEARLRCSPMKGHSHVYWYRQLPEEGLKFMVYLQKENIIDESGMPKERFSAEFPKEGPSILRIQQVVRGDSAAYFCASSHGQGPNYGYTFGSGTRLTVV.

The chain is built from TRBV5-1 and TRBJ1-1; possibly TRBD1 for D (5 bases). This CDR3 spans 14 amino acids. Germline CDR1 reads SGHRS; CDR2 reads YFSETQ. Trimming took off 3 bases at V and 4 bases at J, with 13 bases between the two ends. The CDR3 bases are TGCGCCAGCAGCTCCGGGGGTGTGGGCACTGAAGCTTTCTTT. Its protein product is CASSSGGVGTEAFF.